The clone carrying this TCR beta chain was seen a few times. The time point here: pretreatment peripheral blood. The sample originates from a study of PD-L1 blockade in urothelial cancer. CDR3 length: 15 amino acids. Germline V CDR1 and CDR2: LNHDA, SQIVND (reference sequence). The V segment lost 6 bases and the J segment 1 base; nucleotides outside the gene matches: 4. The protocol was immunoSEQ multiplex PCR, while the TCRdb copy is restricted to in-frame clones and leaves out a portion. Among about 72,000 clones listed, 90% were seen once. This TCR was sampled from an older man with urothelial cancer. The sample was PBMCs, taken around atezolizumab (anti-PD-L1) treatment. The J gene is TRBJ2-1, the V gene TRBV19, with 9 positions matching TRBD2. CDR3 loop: CASSLSGGSYNEQFF. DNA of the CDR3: TGTGCCAGTAGCCTTAGCGGGGGATCCTACAATGAGCAGTTCTTC.